This T cell receptor (beta chain) was captured in a study of blood T cell repertoires in COVID-19. Germline loops: CDR1 SGHNT, CDR2 YYREEE (reference sequence). Trimming removed 1 base at V and 0 bases at J, with 10 bases between. This CDR3 region has 15 residues. As processed by the authors: Amplified reference gene primers provided the basis for estimating nucleated cell counts. Using immunoSEQ multiplex PCR, the repertoire was profiled, and TCRdb retains in-frame clones only, with some absent. The V and J calls and clone size were taken over from that table, and D and trimming were inferred from the DNA. The sample lists 380,000 or so clones, 70% to 90% occurring once. The participants were between roughly 18 and 90 years old and came from fewer than 25 US areas.

The gene calls are TRBV5-4 and TRBJ1-1, with no clear D. Sequenced material: PBMCs or T cells enriched from blood (not recorded which). This sequence was found in a woman in her forties with acute COVID-19. The CDR3 reads CASSLRGPMNTEAFF. CDR3 nucleotides: TGTGCCAGCAGCTTGAGAGGTCCCATGAACACTGAAGCTTTCTTT.